A selection of T cell receptor beta chains follows, all from one sample in a study of shared clonotypes between healthy human individuals. Using immunoSEQ multiplex PCR, the repertoire was profiled, and TCRdb retains in-frame clones only, with some absent. Among about 460,000 clones listed, around 77% were seen once. The sequenced sample consisted of PBMCs. The receptor set was obtained from a woman in her 40s in good health. Some clones in this sample may be carry-over from other donors' samples. Each CDR3 is given without its conserved first and last residue.

TRBJ1-5,TRBV6-1,ATLLDSNQPQH
TRBJ1-1,TRBV25-1,ASSEWGGGTEAF
TRBJ1-1,TRBV2,ASSEPNNRGSTEAF
TRBJ2-6,TRBV7-3,ASSQGAGANVLT
TRBJ1-4,TRBV5-4,ASSYYPGQGGEKLF
TRBJ2-3,TRBV6-1,ASSEAGSTDTQY
TRBJ2-1,TRBV5-1,ASSLGGPGYNEQF
TRBJ1-5,TRBV28,ASTQTGANQPQH
-,TRBV29-1,SVDDRGDEQY
TRBJ2-2,TRBV6-5,ASSQGRGTGELF
TRBJ2-7,TRBV7-2,ASSPGSGAAYEQY
TRBJ2-7,TRBV6-1,ASSVGLASHEQY
TRBJ2-1,TRBV7-2,ASSLTSGSLNEQF
TRBJ2-7,TRBV6-6,ASSYSQADYEQY
TRBJ2-3,TRBV6-1,ASSGGDSTDTQY
TRBJ2-1,TRBV6-5,ASSYSGPPGEQF
TRBJ1-2,TRBV7-8,ASSLSHRGYGYT